Following are 9 T cell receptor beta chains from one sample sequenced in a study of cytomegalovirus exposure and HLA in healthy donors (dated 2017 in TCRdb). Receptor libraries were prepared by the immunoSEQ multiplex PCR assay. For the multiplex PCR, a mixture combining 60 forward primers for TCR Vbeta segments and 13 reverse primers for TCR Jbeta segments was used. TCRdb holds this immuneACCESS table with in-frame rearrangements only. Some clones are missing; in checked studies, unresolved V genes explain under half, and the rest has no known cause. Within this sample are about 77,000 clones, with around 84% of them counted one time only. The top ten hold 4% to 4.5% of the sample. Specimen: PBMCs. All receptors derive from a man aged 35-49 years in good health and CMV-seronegative.

The V and J genes are TRBV5-7 and TRBJ1-5; D is unresolved. TRBV5-7 qualifies as an ORF whose function is uncertain. The CDR3 runs to 12 residues. Between the trimmed V and J ends, which lost 2 bases and 12 bases, there was a span of 12 bases. CDR3 coding DNA: TGTGCCAGCAGCTTCCGCGGACGGGACCAGCATTTT. As protein: CASSFRGRDQHF.

This rearrangement joins TRBV30 to TRBJ2-1; 9 nucleotides agree with TRBD2. Per the germline V gene, CDR1 is GTSNPN and CDR2 is SVGIG (reference sequence). The CDR3 is 14 amino acids. After removal of 4 bases from V and 6 bases from J, the junction contained 7 bases not matched to a gene. The CDR3 nucleotides read TGTGCCTGGATCAATAGCGGGAGTTTCAATGAGCAGTTCTTC. Amino acids: CAWINSGSFNEQFF.

The chain recombines TRBV11-3 with TRBJ2-1, with D unresolved. Between the trimmed V and J ends, which lost 1 base and 5 bases, there was a span of 9 bases. There are 14 residues in the CDR3. Germline CDR1 SGHNT, CDR2 YENEEA. In nucleotides, the CDR3 is TGTGCCAGCAGCTTAGGCAGTGTGAACAATGAGCAGTTCTTC. This sequence encodes CASSLGSVNNEQFF.

V gene TRBV7-2 combines with J gene TRBJ2-3; maybe TRBD2 (6 bases). The V gene's germline CDR1 is SGHTA and CDR2 FQGNSA. Trimming stripped 3 bases from V and 5 bases from J, with 12 bases between. This CDR3 comprises 14 residues. The CDR3 sequence: CASSLEGLRDTQYF. In DNA, the CDR3 is TGTGCCAGCAGCTTGGAGGGCTTGAGAGATACGCAGTATTTT.

The V call is TRBV30, the J call TRBJ2-7; 7 bases are shared with TRBD1. Germline values: CDR1 GTSNPN, CDR2 SVGIG (reference sequence). The CDR3 is made up of 13 amino acids. Unmatched junction bases numbered 9, after V lost 7 bases and J lost 3 bases. The CDR3 is CAYSGTDRYEQYF. CDR3 DNA sequence: TGTGCCTACTCCGGGACAGATCGCTACGAGCAGTACTTC.

The chain links TRBV18 to TRBJ2-1; 7 nucleotides agree with TRBD1. CDR1 is KGHSH, CDR2 LQKENI, per germline. This CDR3 spans 13 amino acids. With 6 bases clipped from V and 7 bases from J, the junction kept 6 bases outside the gene matches. CDR3 sequence (DNA): TGTGCCAGCTCCGGGGACAGAATTAATGAGCAGTTCTTC. The encoded protein is CASSGDRINEQFF.

The CDR3 is CASRQGEGLNTGELFF. In DNA form, the CDR3 reads TGCGCCAGCAGACAGGGCGAGGGGTTGAACACCGGGGAGCTGTTTTTT. The genes are TRBV5-1 and TRBJ2-2; TRBD1 might be the D (6 bases). The V end lost 5 bases, the J end lost 1 base, and 15 bases lay between the germline ends. This CDR3 comprises 16 residues. CDR1 is SGHRS, CDR2 YFSETQ, per germline.

The chain carries TRBV19 and TRBJ2-7; 9 bases are a match to TRBD1. J gave up 13 bases and V 7 bases, and 8 bases lay outside the gene matches. The CDR3 consists of 11 residues. Looked up from germline, CDR1 is LNHDA and CDR2 is SQIVND (reference sequence). CDR3 protein: CASKGPTGGYF. The CDR3 nucleotides read TGTGCCAGTAAGGGCCCGACAGGGGGTTACTTC.

The gene calls are TRBV19 and TRBJ1-1; D perhaps matches TRBD1 (6 bases). The V end lost 7 bases, the J end lost 11 bases, and 23 bases lay between the germline ends. Germline loops: CDR1 LNHDA, CDR2 SQIVND (reference sequence). This CDR3 has 14 residues. CDR3 coding DNA: TGTGCCAGTACCAACGGTGGGGACATAGGGGAGGCTTTCTTT. Its protein product is CASTNGGDIGEAFF.